This T cell receptor beta chain was identified during a study of T cell responses to AZD1222 COVID-19 vaccine. Trimming shortened V by 3 bases and J by 5 bases, and 11 bases separated the two germline ends. Germline assignment: CDR1 SGHNT and CDR2 YENEEA. The CDR3 is 14 residues long. Sequencing used immunoSEQ multiplex PCR; TCRdb keeps in-frame clones, though not all of them. This table holds around 140,000 clones, roughly nine tenths found once. The chain carries TRBV11-3 and TRBJ2-4; TRBD1 is a possible D gene (6 bases). The source was peripheral blood, collected on day 0 of AZD1222 vaccination. The clonotype was recovered from an adult in good health. In DNA, the CDR3 is TGTGCCAGCAGCTTGACAGGCCCGGAAAACATTCAGTACTTC. Its protein product is CASSLTGPENIQYF.